Listed below are T cell receptor beta chains from one sample, sequenced in a study of T cells in Graves' hyperthyroidism and ophthalmopathy. In TCRdb, the multiplex PCR reads were re-called with MiXCR into one record per CDR3 protein. This table holds around 290,000 distinct CDR3 sequences, 10% to 15% found once. Sequenced: blood. The source of these receptors is a woman under 40 with Graves' hyperthyroidism that later progressed to Graves' ophthalmopathy. Each CDR3 is given with its conserved first and last residue. The D gene is left open where the match is weak. Expanded clones are given a class, and other clones once, few, many or no size at all.

D: -
V: TRBV6-1
size: many
J: TRBJ1-1
CDR3: CASSWTDTEAFF
DNA: TGTGCCAGCAGTTGGACAGACACTGAAGCTTTCTTT

D: -
V: TRBV30
size: many
J: TRBJ1-2
CDR3: CAWSVLSGGGGYTF
DNA: TGTGCCTGGAGTGTACTGTCAGGAGGCGGTGGCTACACCTTC

D: -
V: TRBV25-1
size: few
J: TRBJ2-5
CDR3: CASSEGLKGVETQYF
DNA: TGTGCCAGCAGTGAGGGACTCAAGGGTGTGGAGACCCAGTACTTC

D: -
V: TRBV28
size: many
J: TRBJ2-7
CDR3: CASTSRRTAYEQYF
DNA: TGTGCCAGCACCTCGCGCCGGACAGCCTACGAGCAGTACTTC

D: -
V: TRBV10-3
size: many
J: TRBJ2-3
CDR3: CAISSPVGGDTQYF
DNA: TGTGCCATCAGTAGTCCCGTGGGGGGAGATACGCAGTATTTT

D: TRBD1
V: TRBV5-6
size: -
J: TRBJ1-1
CDR3: CASSLETGVNTEAFF
DNA: TGTGCCAGCAGCCTTGAAACAGGGGTTAACACTGAAGCTTTCTTT

D: -
V: TRBV6-2/TRBV6-3
size: many
J: TRBJ2-7
CDR3: CATGTSYEQYF
DNA: TGTGCCACCGGGACCTCTTACGAGCAGTACTTC

D: TRBD2
V: TRBV7-9
size: many
J: TRBJ2-3
CDR3: CASSPGTSGRTDTQYF
DNA: TGTGCCAGCAGTCCCGGGACTAGCGGGCGCACAGATACGCAGTATTTT

D: TRBD1
V: TRBV27
size: many
J: TRBJ2-1
CDR3: CASSSTGSHNEQFF
DNA: TGTGCCAGCAGTTCGACAGGGTCCCACAATGAGCAGTTCTTC

D: TRBD2
V: TRBV10-3
size: many
J: TRBJ2-1
CDR3: CATKSTREGYNEQFF
DNA: TGTGCCACCAAGAGTACGAGGGAGGGGTACAATGAGCAGTTCTTC

D: TRBD2
V: TRBV7-9
size: many
J: TRBJ2-5
CDR3: CASSQPGTSGETQYF
DNA: TGTGCCAGCAGCCAACCCGGGACTAGCGGTGAGACCCAGTACTTC

D: TRBD1
V: TRBV5-4
size: -
J: TRBJ1-2
CDR3: CASSLVGTGPTNYGYTF
DNA: TGTGCCAGCAGCTTGGTGGGGACAGGGCCTACTAACTATGGCTACACCTTC

D: TRBD2
V: TRBV12-3/TRBV12-4
size: few
J: TRBJ2-1
CDR3: CTISSGDYNEQFF
DNA: TGTACCATTTCTAGCGGGGATTACAATGAGCAGTTCTTC

D: -
V: TRBV30
size: many
J: TRBJ1-6
CDR3: CAWRDPPARAEGPLHF
DNA: TGTGCCTGGAGAGACCCCCCGGCCCGGGCGGAGGGACCCCTCCACTTT

D: -
V: TRBV5-5
size: -
J: TRBJ1-5
CDR3: CASSSWPSEPQHF
DNA: TGTGCCAGCAGCTCGTGGCCGTCCGAGCCCCAGCATTTT

D: -
V: TRBV29-1
size: few
J: TRBJ2-1
CDR3: CSVAYLGNEQFF
DNA: TGCAGCGTCGCCTACCTTGGGAATGAGCAGTTCTTC

D: TRBD1
V: TRBV5-1
size: many
J: TRBJ1-4
CDR3: CASSSGQPTNEKLFF
DNA: TGCGCCAGCAGCTCGGGACAGCCAACTAATGAAAAACTGTTTTTT

D: -
V: TRBV30
size: -
J: TRBJ2-2
CDR3: CAWSNLAPGELFF
DNA: TGTGCCTGGAGTAACCTAGCCCCCGGGGAGCTGTTTTTT

D: -
V: TRBV6-1
size: many
J: TRBJ1-6
CDR3: CASRMDRATNSPLHF
DNA: TGTGCCAGCAGGATGGACCGGGCTACAAATTCACCCCTCCACTTT

D: -
V: TRBV7-9
size: many
J: TRBJ1-1
CDR3: CASSLGQTNTEAFF
DNA: TGTGCCAGCAGCTTAGGACAGACGAACACTGAAGCTTTCTTT

D: -
V: TRBV7-2
size: few
J: TRBJ1-4
CDR3: CASSLMRGATNEKLFF
DNA: TGTGCCAGCAGCTTAATGAGGGGTGCAACTAATGAAAAACTGTTTTTT

D: -
V: TRBV19
size: -
J: TRBJ2-1
CDR3: CASSSGTGSEQFF
DNA: TGTGCCAGTAGTTCCGGGACGGGGAGTGAGCAGTTCTTC

D: -
V: TRBV11-1
size: many
J: TRBJ2-7
CDR3: CASSFGSWSYEQYF
DNA: TGTGCCAGCAGCTTCGGGAGTTGGTCCTACGAGCAGTACTTC

D: -
V: TRBV29-1
size: few
J: TRBJ1-1
CDR3: CSVERGWAKTEAFF
DNA: TGCAGCGTTGAGAGGGGGTGGGCGAAGACTGAAGCTTTCTTT

D: -
V: TRBV6-2/TRBV6-3
size: -
J: TRBJ2-3
CDR3: CASRTGYRTDTQYF
DNA: TGTGCCAGCAGGACGGGGTATAGAACAGATACGCAGTATTTT

D: TRBD2
V: TRBV4-3
size: -
J: TRBJ2-5
CDR3: CASSQGTSGRGETQYF
DNA: TGCGCCAGCAGCCAGGGGACTAGCGGGAGAGGAGAGACCCAGTACTTC

D: -
V: TRBV29-1
size: many
J: TRBJ1-2
CDR3: CSARSGSYGYTF
DNA: TGCAGCGCCCGATCCGGGAGCTATGGCTACACCTTC

D: TRBD2
V: TRBV6-2/TRBV6-3
size: -
J: TRBJ2-7
CDR3: CASSFGLAVYEQYF
DNA: TGTGCCAGCAGTTTTGGGCTAGCGGTTTACGAGCAGTACTTC

D: -
V: TRBV9
size: -
J: TRBJ2-1
CDR3: CASSDPADYLNEQFF
DNA: TGTGCCAGCAGCGACCCCGCGGACTACCTCAATGAGCAGTTCTTC

D: TRBD1
V: TRBV28
size: many
J: TRBJ2-1
CDR3: CASSLDRAVHEQFF
DNA: TGTGCCAGCAGTTTGGACAGGGCAGTCCATGAGCAGTTCTTC

D: TRBD2
V: TRBV6-1
size: many
J: TRBJ2-3
CDR3: CASSASRLAGTDTQYF
DNA: TGTGCCAGCAGCGCCTCCCGACTAGCGGGCACAGATACGCAGTATTTT

D: -
V: TRBV6-2/TRBV6-3
size: many
J: TRBJ2-6
CDR3: CASSYRRQALWISGANVLTF
DNA: TGTGCCAGCAGTTACCGCCGACAGGCCCTATGGATCTCTGGGGCCAACGTCCTGACTTTC

D: TRBD1
V: TRBV6-2/TRBV6-3
size: -
J: TRBJ1-2
CDR3: CASSYTGAYGYTF
DNA: TGTGCCAGCAGTTACACAGGGGCTTATGGCTACACCTTC

D: TRBD1
V: TRBV20-1
size: -
J: TRBJ1-1
CDR3: CSASIRTGNTEAFF
DNA: TGCAGTGCTAGCATCCGGACAGGGAACACTGAAGCTTTCTTT

D: TRBD1
V: TRBV18
size: many
J: TRBJ2-1
CDR3: CASSPPGGSRNEQFF
DNA: TGTGCCAGCTCACCTCCAGGGGGTAGTCGGAATGAGCAGTTCTTC

D: TRBD1
V: TRBV6-1
size: many
J: TRBJ1-1
CDR3: CATTGQGRAVEAFF
DNA: TGTGCCACCACCGGACAGGGGAGAGCGGTTGAAGCTTTCTTT

D: TRBD1
V: TRBV6-1
size: many
J: TRBJ1-1
CDR3: CASSQGTGGPVTEAFF
DNA: TGTGCCAGCAGTCAGGGGACAGGGGGTCCGGTCACTGAAGCTTTCTTT

D: -
V: TRBV27
size: -
J: TRBJ2-7
CDR3: CASAGLGTLQYF
DNA: TGTGCCAGTGCGGGGCTGGGGACCTTGCAGTACTTC

D: TRBD2
V: TRBV7-6
size: many
J: TRBJ2-1
CDR3: CASSLNAGVLANEQFF
DNA: TGTGCCAGCAGCTTAAATGCGGGAGTTTTGGCCAATGAGCAGTTCTTC

D: -
V: TRBV7-2
size: -
J: TRBJ1-2
CDR3: CASSIAPPDRFYGYTF
DNA: TGTGCCAGCAGCATAGCGCCACCCGACCGTTTTTATGGCTACACCTTC

D: TRBD1
V: TRBV7-2
size: many
J: TRBJ2-7
CDR3: CASGRQGGYEQYF
DNA: TGTGCCAGCGGCCGACAGGGCGGCTACGAGCAGTACTTC

D: -
V: TRBV28
size: many
J: TRBJ2-6
CDR3: CASAHGVYQNTWSGANVLTF
DNA: TGTGCCAGCGCCCACGGGGTTTACCAGAATACCTGGTCTGGGGCCAACGTCCTGACTTTC